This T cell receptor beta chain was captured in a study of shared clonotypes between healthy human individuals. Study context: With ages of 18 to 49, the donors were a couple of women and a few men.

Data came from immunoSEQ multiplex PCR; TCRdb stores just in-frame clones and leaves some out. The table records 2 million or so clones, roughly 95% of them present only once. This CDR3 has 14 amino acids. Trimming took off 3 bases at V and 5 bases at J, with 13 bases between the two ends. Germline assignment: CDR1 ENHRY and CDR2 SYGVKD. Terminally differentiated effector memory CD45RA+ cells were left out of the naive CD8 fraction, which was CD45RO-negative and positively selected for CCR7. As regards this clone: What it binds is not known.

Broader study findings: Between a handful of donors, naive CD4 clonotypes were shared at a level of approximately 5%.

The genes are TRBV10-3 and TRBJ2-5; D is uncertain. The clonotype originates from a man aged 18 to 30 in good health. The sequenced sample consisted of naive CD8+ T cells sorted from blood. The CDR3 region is CAISDGNSSETQYF. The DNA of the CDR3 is TGTGCCATCAGTGATGGGAATAGTAGCGAGACCCAGTACTTC.